This T cell receptor beta chain was profiled in a study of blood T cell repertoires in COVID-19. Original data processing: From reference gene primer amplification, estimates of nucleated cell counts were derived. Some clones are missing from TCRdb's copy, which holds only in-frame ones; the method was immunoSEQ multiplex PCR. V and J calls and clone size are those listed in that table; D and trimming were worked out from the DNA. Found here are about 170,000 clones, 88% of them singletons; the top ten hold roughly 2%. Trimming shortened V by 4 bases and J by 5 bases, and 10 bases separated the two germline ends. CDR1 is SGHNT, CDR2 YYREEE, per germline (reference sequence). This CDR3 contains 13 residues.

This chain links TRBV5-4 with TRBJ2-1, with D unclear. The source material was peripheral blood. The sequence derives from a man aged 45-60 years who had recovered from COVID-19. The CDR3 here is CASSPGRDNEQFF. CDR3 nucleotides: TGTGCCAGCAGCCCAGGCCGAGACAATGAGCAGTTCTTC.